This T cell receptor beta chain was sequenced in a study of T cell repertoires in cytomegalovirus infection. Across the study: It can be stated that public TCR beta signatures indicated CMV infection as well as a matching HLA type.

The CDR3 runs to 14 residues. V dropped 6 bases and J dropped 2; count of bases not matched to a gene: 4. TCRdb recomputed calls from the reads with MiXCR, one row per CDR3 protein. The table has about 440,000 distinct CDR3 sequences, roughly a third seen once. Only a few counts were recorded for this clonotype. Its target is not known. Overall study results and limits: The cumulative frequency of public TCR beta families identified carriers of CMV plus the relevant HLA. There were HLA-C-restricted CMV-specific TCR beta clonotypes dominating the ex vivo response.

The receptor was derived from a human donor in good health (CMV status not recorded). Some clones in this sample may be carry-over from other donors' samples. Material for sequencing was PBMCs. The chain employs TRBV12-3 or TRBV12-4 and TRBJ1-5, with 7 bases fitting TRBD1. The CDR3 DNA sequence: TGTGCCAGCAGAGACGACAGGGGCAATCAGCCCCAGCATTTT. This sequence encodes CASRDDRGNQPQHF.